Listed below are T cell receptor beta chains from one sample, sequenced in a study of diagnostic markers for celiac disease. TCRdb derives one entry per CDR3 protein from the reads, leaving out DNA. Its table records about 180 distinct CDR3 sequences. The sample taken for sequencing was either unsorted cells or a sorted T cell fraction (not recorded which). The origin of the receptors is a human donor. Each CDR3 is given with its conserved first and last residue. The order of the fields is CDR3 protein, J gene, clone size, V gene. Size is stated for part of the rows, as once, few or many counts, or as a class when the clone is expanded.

cdr3_aa: CASSGDRGGSAFF
j_call: TRBJ1-1
clone_size: medium-sized
v_call: TRBV7-6

cdr3_aa: CASSQEGRGIYSPLHF
j_call: TRBJ1-6
clone_size: NA
v_call: TRBV4-3

cdr3_aa: CASSLSLGETQYF
j_call: TRBJ2-5
clone_size: large
v_call: TRBV7-2

cdr3_aa: CAWEIGTGRNGYTF
j_call: TRBJ1-2
clone_size: medium-sized
v_call: TRBV30

cdr3_aa: CSARDISSTEVGYTF
j_call: TRBJ1-2
clone_size: medium-sized
v_call: TRBV20-1

cdr3_aa: CASSEGDHSPLHF
j_call: TRBJ1-6
clone_size: large
v_call: TRBV25-1

cdr3_aa: CASSYLSGNEQFF
j_call: TRBJ2-1
clone_size: NA
v_call: TRBV6-5

cdr3_aa: CASSRSLGRQGGSTGELFF
j_call: TRBJ2-2
clone_size: NA
v_call: TRBV5-1

cdr3_aa: CASTQGQVDTQYF
j_call: TRBJ2-3
clone_size: hyperexpanded
v_call: TRBV2

cdr3_aa: CASSLTGSSYGYTF
j_call: TRBJ1-2
clone_size: large
v_call: TRBV27

cdr3_aa: CASSLVRDSDSGNTIYF
j_call: TRBJ1-3
clone_size: medium-sized
v_call: TRBV5-6

cdr3_aa: CASSLTAGPYNEQFF
j_call: TRBJ2-1
clone_size: medium-sized
v_call: TRBV12-3/TRBV12-4

cdr3_aa: CASSGAGMNTEAFF
j_call: TRBJ1-1
clone_size: NA
v_call: TRBV28

cdr3_aa: CASSLYGGAPNQPQHF
j_call: TRBJ1-5
clone_size: medium-sized
v_call: TRBV5-6

cdr3_aa: CAPKCARGNQPQHF
j_call: TRBJ1-5
clone_size: large
v_call: TRBV27

cdr3_aa: CASSEMGRTEAFF
j_call: TRBJ1-1
clone_size: medium-sized
v_call: TRBV25-1

cdr3_aa: CASSLRGLGSDTQYF
j_call: TRBJ2-3
clone_size: medium-sized
v_call: TRBV5-1

cdr3_aa: CASSFTSGRINEQYF
j_call: TRBJ2-7
clone_size: medium-sized
v_call: TRBV7-8

cdr3_aa: CSVNDGNTGELFF
j_call: TRBJ2-2
clone_size: hyperexpanded
v_call: TRBV29-1

cdr3_aa: CASSLAVLAGTAQYF
j_call: TRBJ2-5
clone_size: NA
v_call: TRBV7-2

cdr3_aa: CASSQRNTGANVLTF
j_call: TRBJ2-6
clone_size: medium-sized
v_call: TRBV14

cdr3_aa: CASSSTGPETQYF
j_call: TRBJ2-5
clone_size: medium-sized
v_call: TRBV27

cdr3_aa: CASQVGVIEAFF
j_call: TRBJ1-1
clone_size: medium-sized
v_call: TRBV7-2

cdr3_aa: CASSLQAGGGYTF
j_call: TRBJ1-2
clone_size: large
v_call: TRBV28

cdr3_aa: CASSLTTLNTEAFF
j_call: TRBJ1-1
clone_size: hyperexpanded
v_call: TRBV12-3/TRBV12-4

cdr3_aa: CASSTASNSPLHF
j_call: TRBJ1-6
clone_size: medium-sized
v_call: TRBV18

cdr3_aa: CASSQEAHSGKLFF
j_call: TRBJ1-4
clone_size: NA
v_call: TRBV4-3

cdr3_aa: CSVLLSDRGYEQYF
j_call: TRBJ2-7
clone_size: hyperexpanded
v_call: TRBV29-1

cdr3_aa: CASSSLRGLAVTGELFF
j_call: TRBJ2-2
clone_size: large
v_call: TRBV28

cdr3_aa: CSVEDPGVAGAFF
j_call: TRBJ1-1
clone_size: medium-sized
v_call: TRBV29-1

cdr3_aa: CASSLGSQNTEAFF
j_call: TRBJ1-1
clone_size: medium-sized
v_call: TRBV12-3/TRBV12-4

cdr3_aa: CASSLVGVAPMNTEAFF
j_call: TRBJ1-1
clone_size: large
v_call: TRBV7-2

cdr3_aa: CSARDLGLSYNEQFF
j_call: TRBJ2-1
clone_size: medium-sized
v_call: TRBV20-1